This T cell receptor (beta chain) derives from a study of ipilimumab plus nivolumab after autologous stem cell transplantation (TCRdb year 2021). With regard to the full study: The median number of doses received by trial patients was 5 for ipilimumab and about eight for nivolumab. Both primary refractory and relapsed disease were represented in the DLBCL cohort, where 18-month progression-free survival was about 82% and 31%, respectively. Patients undergoing autologous transplant for high-risk diffuse large B cell lymphoma, mature T cell lymphoma, or multiple myeloma were enrolled in the trial. Thirty-five patients made up the trial's intent-to-treat population.

The library was obtained by the immunoSEQ multiplex PCR assay. TCRdb took over this immuneACCESS table, retaining in-frame rearrangements with V and J assigned. Such tables are incomplete; in checked studies, under half of the missing clones stem from an unresolved V gene, and the remainder is unexplained. This sample gives about 13,000 clones in total; 73% of them show up just once. The leading ten clones occupy approximately 15% of the sample. A note on this clone: No cognate antigen has been identified for it. It has no much larger one-base neighbor in the sample; base qualities were not kept.

The investigation overall reported the following: The authors concluded that combined checkpoint inhibition appeared tolerable when used as consolidation after transplant. The authors stated that profiles of the T cell receptor repertoire, regulatory T cell phenotype and gut microbiota provided a biologic rationale for studying this approach further.

The CDR3 sequence holds 16 residues, the cysteine and phenylalanine included. Of the read, only the CDR3 DNA is kept; its 48 bases are in frame from base 1. The germline V gene encodes CDR1 LNHDA and CDR2 SQIVND (reference sequence). Germline trimming: 7 bases from V, 0 bases from J; junction bases outside gene matches: 6. Starting 14 to 28 days after the autologous transplant, patients began checkpoint therapy, which included ipilimumab at 1 mg/kg intravenously on day 1 of selected weeks. Patients received nivolumab at 3 mg/kg intravenously on day 1 of weeks 1, 4, 7, 10, and every two weeks through week 26. This Phase Ib clinical trial tested ipilimumab plus nivolumab, a combined checkpoint inhibition, as consolidation after autologous stem cell transplantation.

Source: PBMCs, taken in a trial of ipilimumab plus nivolumab as post-transplant consolidation. This TCR was recovered from a male donor with diffuse large B-cell lymphoma. The V and J segments used are TRBV19 and TRBJ2-1, and 10 junction bases match TRBD2. Read as DNA, the sequence is TGTGCCAGTAAGGCTAGCGGGGGACGCTCCTACAATGAGCAGTTCTTC. It codes for CASKASGGRSYNEQFF.